This TCR beta chain was recovered during a study of CD8 T cells in ankylosing spondylitis. TCRdb used MiXCR to reprocess the 5' RACE reads, holding one entry per CDR3 protein. The sample has more than 25,000 distinct CDR3 sequences, 14% seen once. The sample taken for sequencing was blood. This TCR was sampled from a male donor with ankylosing spondylitis or in good health (not recorded which).

The CDR3 DNA reads TGTGCCAGCAGCTTATCCACCAGCACAGATACGCAGTATTTT. Protein product: CASSLSTSTDTQYF. This rearrangement joins TRBV7-9 to TRBJ2-3, with no clear D. The germline CDR1 and CDR2 sequences are SEHNR and FQNEAQ (reference sequence). CDR3 size: 14 residues. V was clipped by 2 bases and J by 0 bases, with 6 bases between them.